The following is a TCR beta chain sequence with its context. One end of the junction varies from germline; a read error may be responsible. The approximately 17-34 mg bulk tissue piece was not sorted before simultaneous RNA and DNA extraction. The sample comes from a study of tumor-infiltrating lymphocytes in primary liver carcinoma. The authors made TCR beta cDNA from roughly 480 ng total RNA with a constant-region primer. Three-round nested multiplex PCR performed with slightly modified ARM-PCR produced the TCR beta libraries. Rounds one and two of PCR, each of roughly 11 cycles, were primed with TRBV1-TRBV30 forward primers and a C-beta reverse primer. Via MiXCR, TCRdb re-called the multiplex PCR reads, giving one row per CDR3 protein. The table includes approximately 110,000 distinct CDR3 sequences, approximately 78% detected once. Germline assignment: CDR1 SEHNR and CDR2 FQNEAQ (reference sequence). The length of the CDR3 is 14 residues.

V is TRBV7-9 and J is TRBJ2-5; 9 nucleotides line up with TRBD2. This TCR derives from a man aged 35 to 55 with primary liver carcinoma and hepatitis B virus infection. Sequenced material: liver tumor tissue from sampling region 3. Subset denoted: tumor region T3, left-lateral pole. CDR3 amino acids: CASTLVAGVETQYF. The CDR3 DNA reads TGTGCCAGCACCTTAGTAGCGGGAGTGGAAACCCAGTACTTC.